The 16 T cell receptor beta chains given below trace back to one sample, sequenced in a study of Graves' ophthalmopathy and Graves' hyperthyroidism. From RNA, the CDR3 regions of TCR beta chains were amplified and sequenced. Second-round multiplex PCR followed a first-round RT-PCR using HTBI primers. TCRdb re-called the multiplex PCR reads through MiXCR, storing one row per CDR3 protein. The sample yields approximately 640,000 distinct CDR3 sequences, about 40% seen once. The specimen was peripheral blood. The receptor set was obtained from an adult man with Graves' ophthalmopathy.

This clonotype was observed at least ten times. V and J are TRBV2 and TRBJ2-7, with TRBD2 matching over 7 bases. Losses at the gene ends were 6 bases for V and 2 bases for J; bases not matched to a gene: 7. The CDR3 runs to 14 residues. Germline CDR1 is SNHLY and CDR2 is FYNNEI. The chain's CDR3 is CASRGLGSTYEQYF. CDR3 DNA sequence: TGTGCCAGCAGAGGACTAGGCTCCACCTACGAGCAGTACTTC.

This clonotype has at least ten counts. The V and J genes are TRBV7-8 and TRBJ1-1, with D possibly being TRBD1 (5 bases). The CDR3 contains 13 residues. CDR1 SGHVS and CDR2 FQNEAQ come from the germline V gene. Trimming removed 1 base from V and 9 bases from J, with 12 bases in between. The CDR3 sequence: CASSLGGSEKAFF. The DNA of the CDR3 is TGTGCCAGCAGCTTAGGGGGGTCCGAGAAAGCTTTCTTT.

This chain joins TRBV7-9 and TRBJ2-7; the D gene is possibly TRBD2 (5 bases). Germline loops: CDR1 SEHNR, CDR2 FQNEAQ (reference sequence). Trimming pared 6 bases from V and 6 bases from J, leaving 12 bases between. CDR3 length: 12 amino acids. CDR3 amino acids: CASSTGGLEQYF. CDR3 bases: TGTGCCAGCAGTACCGGAGGACTCGAGCAGTACTTC.

The gene calls are TRBV29-1 and TRBJ2-7; 9 nucleotides line up with TRBD1. The CDR3 is made up of 11 amino acids. Germline assignment: CDR1 SQVTM and CDR2 ANQGSEA. V dropped 3 bases and J dropped 7; count of bases not matched to a gene: 1. CDR3 coding DNA: TGCAGCGTTGACGGGACAGGGGAGCAGTACTTC. Amino acid sequence: CSVDGTGEQYF.

The rearrangement links TRBV19 to TRBJ2-2, with 7 nucleotides matching TRBD1. The CDR3 totals 18 residues. J gave up 5 bases and V 7 bases, and 19 bases lay outside the gene matches. Germline V CDR1 and CDR2: LNHDA, SQIVND (reference sequence). The CDR3 loop reads CASNPPFSRGFRTGELFF. The CDR3 nucleotides are TGTGCCAGTAACCCCCCGTTTTCCAGGGGGTTCAGGACCGGGGAGCTGTTTTTT.

A few counts support this clonotype. The chain recombines TRBV5-8 with TRBJ1-2; D is unclear. The germline V gene encodes CDR1 SGHTS and CDR2 YDEGEE. The CDR3 is 14 amino acids. V was cut by 0 bases and J by 3 bases, with 9 bases left in between. The CDR3 is CASSLDTDDYGYTF. In DNA, the CDR3 is TGTGCCAGCAGCTTGGACACAGATGACTATGGCTACACCTTC.

This clonotype was observed many times. Compared with germline, one end of the junction differs, possibly owing to a read error. The chain joins TRBV10-3 to TRBJ2-7; either TRBD1 or TRBD2 may fit D (6 bases each). CDR3 length equals 14 residues. Germline values: CDR1 ENHRY, CDR2 SYGVKD. CDR3 in DNA: TGTGCCAGCAGTGGGGGGACACCCACCTACGAGCAGTACTTC. It translates to CASSGGTPTYEQYF.

Concerning this clonotype: The CDR3 does not close with the conserved phenylalanine or tryptophan, likely indicating a read error. V usage is TRBV29-1 and J usage is TRBJ1-2, with 10 positions matching TRBD1. Germline lookup yields CDR1 SQVTM and CDR2 ANQGSEA. The CDR3 is made up of 13 amino acids. Trimming at V came to 0 bases and at J to 8 bases, leaving 3 bases not matched to a gene. The CDR3 region is CSVEEGTGDGYTS. The CDR3 bases are TGCAGCGTTGAAGAAGGGACAGGGGACGGCTACACCTCC.

This clonotype was counted many times. This chain joins TRBV24-1 and TRBJ1-2, with D possibly being TRBD1 (5 bases). The CDR3 covers 13 residues. V gave up 3 bases and J gave up 4 bases, with 8 bases separating them. Per the germline V gene, CDR1 is KGHDR and CDR2 is SFDVKD. The CDR3 loop reads CATSDAGSYGYTF. The CDR3 nucleotides are TGTGCCACCAGTGATGCAGGGTCCTATGGCTACACCTTC.

This clonotype was seen more than once but under ten times. The chain joins TRBV6-2 or TRBV6-3 to TRBJ2-5; possibly TRBD1 or TRBD2 for D (6 bases each). The CDR3 length is 14 residues. Germline lookup yields CDR1 MNHEY and CDR2 SVGEGT. Between the trimmed V and J ends, which lost 0 bases and 7 bases, there was a span of 12 bases. Here the CDR3 DNA reads TGTGCCAGCAGTTACTCTGACAGGAGGGGGACCCAGTACTTC. Translated, it gives CASSYSDRRGTQYF.

Ten or more counts support this clonotype. This chain connects TRBV7-2 to TRBJ2-7; D tentatively reads TRBD1 or TRBD2 (5 bases each). Germline V CDR1 and CDR2: SGHTA, FQGNSA. The V gene lost 5 bases and the J gene lost 4 bases, with 21 bases spanning the gap. The CDR3 is 16 residues long. The CDR3: CASSPHGTPPLYEQYF. Here the CDR3 DNA reads TGTGCCAGCAGCCCACATGGGACCCCTCCCCTTTACGAGCAGTACTTC.

This clonotype was found a few times. The CDR3 DNA reads TGTGCCAGCAGCCAAGCGACTAGTTTTGCAGAGACCCAGTACTTC. This gives the protein CASSQATSFAETQYF. The V gene is TRBV7-8, the J gene TRBJ2-5; possibly TRBD2 for D (6 bases). The CDR3 totals 15 residues. V was trimmed by 5 bases and J by 4 bases, leaving 17 bases between them. In germline, CDR1 is SGHVS, CDR2 FQNEAQ.

The chain uses TRBV7-9 and TRBJ2-3, with a tentative D call TRBD1 (5 bases). V lost 3 bases, J lost 3 bases, and 13 bases lay in between. The CDR3 has 15 amino acids. Germline CDR1 SEHNR, CDR2 FQNEAQ (reference sequence). CDR3 residues: CASSFPPGQTDTQYF. The CDR3 DNA follows: TGTGCCAGCAGCTTCCCCCCAGGGCAGACAGATACGCAGTATTTT. The full variable domain, rest sourced from reference TRBV7-9 and TRBJ2-3, is DTGVSQNPRHKITKRGQNVTFRCDPISEHNRLYWYRQTLGQGPEFLTYFQNEAQLEKSRLLSDRFSAERPKGSFSTLEIQRTEQGDSAMYLCASSFPPGQTDTQYFGPGTRLTVL.

The chain combines TRBV9 with TRBJ1-6; TRBD1 aligns across 9 bases. This CDR3 is built from 16 residues. Germline V gene data show CDR1 as SGDLS and CDR2 as YYNGEE. Losses at the gene ends were 4 bases for V and 8 bases for J; bases not matched to a gene: 10. CDR3 nucleotides: TGTGCCAGCAGCCGTGGACCCACAGGGGGCCATTCACCCCTCCACTTT. Its protein product is CASSRGPTGGHSPLHF.

With regard to this clonotype: This CDR3 fails to terminate in the conserved phenylalanine or tryptophan, so it likely reflects a read error. J is TRBJ1-2 and V is TRBV4-2; D ambiguous. V shed 6 bases and J shed 8 bases, with 19 bases lying between them. This CDR3 is built from 14 residues. The germline gives CDR1 LGHNA, CDR2 YNFKEQ. The CDR3, as DNA: TGTGCCAGCAGAGCAAGGACTCGCGGTGGGGGCTACACCTAC. Its translation is CASRARTRGGGYTY.

This clonotype was seen more than once but under ten times. A much larger clone lies one base from this, so it may be a read error. The chain joins TRBV7-8 to TRBJ2-5; TRBD1 agrees at 8 bases. The germline CDR1 and CDR2 sequences are SGHVS and FQNEAQ. CDR3 length equals 14 residues. CDR3 region: CASSPDRVGETQCF. CDR3 DNA sequence: TGTGCCAGCAGCCCGGACAGGGTTGGCGAGACCCAGTGCTTC.